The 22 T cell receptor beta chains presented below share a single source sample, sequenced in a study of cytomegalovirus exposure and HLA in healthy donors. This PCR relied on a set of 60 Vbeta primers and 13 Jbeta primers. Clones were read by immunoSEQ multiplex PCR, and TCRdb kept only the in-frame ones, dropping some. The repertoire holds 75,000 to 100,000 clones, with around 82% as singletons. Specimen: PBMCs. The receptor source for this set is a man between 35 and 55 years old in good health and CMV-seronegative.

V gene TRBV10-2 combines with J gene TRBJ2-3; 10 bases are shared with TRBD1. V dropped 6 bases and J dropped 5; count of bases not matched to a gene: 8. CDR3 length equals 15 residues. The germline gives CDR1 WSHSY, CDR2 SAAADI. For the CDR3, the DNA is TGCGCCAGCAGGGGTGACAGGGGGCGCGGAGATACGCAGTATTTT. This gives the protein CASRGDRGRGDTQYF.

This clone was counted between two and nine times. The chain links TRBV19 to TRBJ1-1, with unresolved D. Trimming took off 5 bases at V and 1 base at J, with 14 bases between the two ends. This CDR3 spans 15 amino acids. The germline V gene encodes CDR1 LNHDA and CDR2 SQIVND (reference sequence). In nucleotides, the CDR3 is TGTGCCAGTAGTTCGCCCCCCGGGGAGAACACTGAAGCTTTCTTT. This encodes CASSSPPGENTEAFF.

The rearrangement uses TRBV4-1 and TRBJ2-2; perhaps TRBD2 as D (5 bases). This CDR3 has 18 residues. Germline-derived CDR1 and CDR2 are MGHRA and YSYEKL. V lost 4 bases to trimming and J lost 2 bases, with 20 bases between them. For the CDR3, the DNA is TGCGCCAGCAGCCGACTATCCGGAGGCAGCTTAAACACCGGGGAGCTGTTTTTT. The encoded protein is CASSRLSGGSLNTGELFF.

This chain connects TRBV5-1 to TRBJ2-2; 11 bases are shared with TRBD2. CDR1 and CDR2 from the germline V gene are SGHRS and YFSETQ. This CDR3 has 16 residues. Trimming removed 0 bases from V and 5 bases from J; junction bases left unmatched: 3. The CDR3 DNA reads TGCGCCAGCAGCTTGGATAGCGGGAGGGGTACCGGGGAGCTGTTTTTT. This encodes CASSLDSGRGTGELFF.

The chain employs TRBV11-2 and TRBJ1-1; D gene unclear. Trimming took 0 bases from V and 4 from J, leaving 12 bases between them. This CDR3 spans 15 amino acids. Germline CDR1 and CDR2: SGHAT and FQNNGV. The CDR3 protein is CASSLESVPGTEAFF. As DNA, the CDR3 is TGTGCCAGCAGCTTAGAGAGCGTTCCTGGCACTGAAGCTTTCTTT.

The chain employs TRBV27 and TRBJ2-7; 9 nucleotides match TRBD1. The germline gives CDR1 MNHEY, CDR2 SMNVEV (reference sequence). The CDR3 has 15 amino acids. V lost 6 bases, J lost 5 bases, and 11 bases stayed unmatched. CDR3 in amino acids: CASRRGQGRAHEQYF. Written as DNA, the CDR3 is TGTGCCAGCAGAAGAGGACAGGGGAGGGCCCACGAGCAGTACTTC.

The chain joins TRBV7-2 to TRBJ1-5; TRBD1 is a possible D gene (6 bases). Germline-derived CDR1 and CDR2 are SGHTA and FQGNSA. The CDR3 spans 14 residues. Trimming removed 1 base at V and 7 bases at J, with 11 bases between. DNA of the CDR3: TGTGCCAGCAGCTTAGTTACAGGGAAACAGCCCCAGCATTTT. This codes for CASSLVTGKQPQHF.

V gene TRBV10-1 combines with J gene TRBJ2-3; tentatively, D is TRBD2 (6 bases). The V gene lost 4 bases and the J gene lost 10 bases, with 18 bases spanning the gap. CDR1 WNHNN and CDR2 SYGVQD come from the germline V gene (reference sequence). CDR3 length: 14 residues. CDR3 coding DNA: TGCGCCAGCAGTGGTGCAGGCATTGGCGGGGCGCAGTATTTT. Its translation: CASSGAGIGGAQYF.

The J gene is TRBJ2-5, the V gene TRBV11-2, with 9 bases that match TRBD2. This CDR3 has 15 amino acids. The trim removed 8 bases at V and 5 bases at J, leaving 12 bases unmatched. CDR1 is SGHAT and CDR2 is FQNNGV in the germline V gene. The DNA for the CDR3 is TGTGCCAGCCGAACGGGAGCGGGGGGCTCGGAGACCCAGTACTTC. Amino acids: CASRTGAGGSETQYF.

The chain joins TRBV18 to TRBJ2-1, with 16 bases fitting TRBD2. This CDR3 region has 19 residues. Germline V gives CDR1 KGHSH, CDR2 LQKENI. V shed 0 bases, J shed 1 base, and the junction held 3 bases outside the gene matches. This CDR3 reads CASSPPGLAGGGSYNEQFF. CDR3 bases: TGTGCCAGCTCACCACCGGGACTAGCGGGGGGGGGATCCTACAATGAGCAGTTCTTC.

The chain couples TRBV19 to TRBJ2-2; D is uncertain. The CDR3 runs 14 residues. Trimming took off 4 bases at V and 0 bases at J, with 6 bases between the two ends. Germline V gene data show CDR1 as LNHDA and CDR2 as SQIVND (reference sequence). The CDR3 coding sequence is TGTGCCAGTAGTACAGACGCGAACACCGGGGAGCTGTTTTTT. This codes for CASSTDANTGELFF.

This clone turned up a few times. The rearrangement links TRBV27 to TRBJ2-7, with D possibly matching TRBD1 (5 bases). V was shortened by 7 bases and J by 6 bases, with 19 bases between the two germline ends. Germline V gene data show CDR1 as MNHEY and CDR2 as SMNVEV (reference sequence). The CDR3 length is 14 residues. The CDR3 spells CASTLDGRVGEQYF. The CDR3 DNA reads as TGTGCCAGCACCCTTGACGGCAGGGTAGGCGAGCAGTACTTC.

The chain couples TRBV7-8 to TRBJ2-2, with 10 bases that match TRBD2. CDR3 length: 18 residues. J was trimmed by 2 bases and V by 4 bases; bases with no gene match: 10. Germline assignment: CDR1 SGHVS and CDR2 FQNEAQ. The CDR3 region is CASSSTSLAGANTGELFF. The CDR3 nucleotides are TGTGCCAGCAGCTCCACAAGCCTAGCGGGGGCAAACACCGGGGAGCTGTTTTTT.

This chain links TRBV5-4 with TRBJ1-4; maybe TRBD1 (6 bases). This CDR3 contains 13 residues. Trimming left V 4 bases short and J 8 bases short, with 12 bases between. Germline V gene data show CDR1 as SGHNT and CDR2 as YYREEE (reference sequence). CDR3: CASSPYGGEKLFF. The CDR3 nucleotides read TGTGCCAGCAGCCCGTATGGGGGCGAAAAACTGTTTTTT. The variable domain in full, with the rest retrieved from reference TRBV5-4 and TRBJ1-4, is ETGVTQSPTHLIKTRGQQVTLRCSSQSGHNTVSWYQQALGQGPQFIFQYYREEENGRGNFPPRFSGLQFPNYSSELNVNALELDDSALYLCASSPYGGEKLFFGSGTQLSVL.

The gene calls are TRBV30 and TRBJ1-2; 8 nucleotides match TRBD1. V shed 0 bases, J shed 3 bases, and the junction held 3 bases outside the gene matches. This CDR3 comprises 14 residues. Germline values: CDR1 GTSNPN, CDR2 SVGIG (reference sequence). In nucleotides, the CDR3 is TGTGCCTGGAGTGTCCAGGGGGCTCACTATGGCTACACCTTC. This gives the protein CAWSVQGAHYGYTF. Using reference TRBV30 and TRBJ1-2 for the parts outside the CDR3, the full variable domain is SQTIHQWPATLVQPVGSPLSLECTVEGTSNPNLYWYRQAAGRGLQLLFYSVGIGQISSEVPQNLSASRPQDRQFILSSKKLLLSDSGFYLCAWSVQGAHYGYTFGSGTRLTVV.

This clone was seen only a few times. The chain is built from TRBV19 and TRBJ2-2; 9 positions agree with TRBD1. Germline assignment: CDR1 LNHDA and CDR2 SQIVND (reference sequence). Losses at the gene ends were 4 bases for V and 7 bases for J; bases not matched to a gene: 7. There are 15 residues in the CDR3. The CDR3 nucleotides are TGTGCCAGTAGTACCCGGACAGGGGTCGACGGGGAGCTGTTTTTT. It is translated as CASSTRTGVDGELFF.

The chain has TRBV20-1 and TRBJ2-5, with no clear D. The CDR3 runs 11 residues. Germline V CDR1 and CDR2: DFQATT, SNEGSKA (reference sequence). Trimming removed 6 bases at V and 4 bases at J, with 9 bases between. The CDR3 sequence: CSAKKAETQYF. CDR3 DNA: TGCAGTGCCAAAAAAGCAGAGACCCAGTACTTC.

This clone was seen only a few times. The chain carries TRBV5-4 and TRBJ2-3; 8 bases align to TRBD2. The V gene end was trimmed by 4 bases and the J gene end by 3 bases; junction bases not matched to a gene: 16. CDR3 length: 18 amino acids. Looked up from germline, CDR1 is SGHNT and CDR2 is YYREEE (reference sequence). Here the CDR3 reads CASSLRHRLASLTDTQYF. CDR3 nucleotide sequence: TGTGCCAGCAGCCTACGACACCGACTAGCGTCCTTGACAGATACGCAGTATTTT.

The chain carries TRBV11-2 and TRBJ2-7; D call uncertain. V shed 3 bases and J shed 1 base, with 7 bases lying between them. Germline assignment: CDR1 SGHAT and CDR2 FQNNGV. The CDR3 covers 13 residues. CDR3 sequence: CASSFGPSYEQYF. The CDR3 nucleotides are TGTGCCAGCAGCTTTGGCCCGTCCTACGAGCAGTACTTC.

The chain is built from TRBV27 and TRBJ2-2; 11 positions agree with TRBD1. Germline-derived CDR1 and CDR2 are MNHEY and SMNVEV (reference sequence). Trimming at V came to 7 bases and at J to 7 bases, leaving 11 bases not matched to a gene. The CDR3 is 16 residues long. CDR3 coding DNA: TGTGCCAGCAACGGACAGGGGGCGCGGGACTACGGGGAGCTGTTTTTT. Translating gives CASNGQGARDYGELFF.

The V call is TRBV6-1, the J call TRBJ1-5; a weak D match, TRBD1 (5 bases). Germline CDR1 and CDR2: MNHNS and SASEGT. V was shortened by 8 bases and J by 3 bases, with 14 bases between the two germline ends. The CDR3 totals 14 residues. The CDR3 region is CASRLDSVNQPQHF. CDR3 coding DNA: TGTGCCAGCCGACTAGACAGCGTCAATCAGCCCCAGCATTTT.

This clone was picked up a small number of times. CDR3 nucleotides: TGTGCCAGCAGCAACGGGGGTCGCTATGGCTACACCTTC. Translating it yields CASSNGGRYGYTF. The V and J genes are TRBV28 and TRBJ1-2; D possibly corresponds to TRBD1 (5 bases). The V gene's germline CDR1 is MDHEN and CDR2 SYDVKM. The CDR3 sequence is 13 residues long. V gave up 6 bases and J gave up 4 bases, with 12 bases separating them.